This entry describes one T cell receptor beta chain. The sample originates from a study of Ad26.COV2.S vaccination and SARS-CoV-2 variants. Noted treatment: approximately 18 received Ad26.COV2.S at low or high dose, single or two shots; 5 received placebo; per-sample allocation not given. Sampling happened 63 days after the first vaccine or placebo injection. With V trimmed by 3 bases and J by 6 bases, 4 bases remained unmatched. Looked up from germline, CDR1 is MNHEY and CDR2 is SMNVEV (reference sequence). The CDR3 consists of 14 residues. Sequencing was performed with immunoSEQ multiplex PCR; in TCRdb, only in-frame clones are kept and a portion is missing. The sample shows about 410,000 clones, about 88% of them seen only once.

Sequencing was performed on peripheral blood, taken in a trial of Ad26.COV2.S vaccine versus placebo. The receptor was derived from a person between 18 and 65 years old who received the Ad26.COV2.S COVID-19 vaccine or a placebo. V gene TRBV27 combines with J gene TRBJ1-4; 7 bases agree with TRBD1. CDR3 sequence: CASSLAGGDEKLFF. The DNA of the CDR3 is TGTGCCAGCAGTTTGGCAGGGGGGGATGAAAAACTGTTTTTT.